This entry is about one T cell receptor (beta chain). The antigen is not known. This specimen belongs to a study of OX40 agonist ivuxolimab in advanced cancers. Study background: Recorded diagnoses for dose-escalation patients were hepatocellular carcinoma, melanoma, renal cell or head and neck cancer. From about 23 to 85 years was the age range, with a mean of about 56 years, and roughly 80% were male.

Data came from immunoSEQ multiplex PCR; TCRdb stores just in-frame clones and leaves some out. The sample contains tens of thousands of clones, approximately 80% of which appear only once. General study points: On average, CD8+ T cells had more expanded clones than CD4+.

The CDR3 spans 17 residues. Germline CDR1 and CDR2: MGHRA and YSYEKL. J gave up 3 bases and V 3 bases, and 9 bases lay outside the gene matches. Sequences were derived from CD4+ or CD8+ T cells sorted from blood, sampled in a trial of the OX40 agonist ivuxolimab. This sequence originates from an adult with an advanced solid tumor such as melanoma, head and neck, liver or kidney cancer. V and J are TRBV4-1 and TRBJ2-7; 12 nucleotides agree with TRBD1. The CDR3 sequence: CASSHSGGTGGIYEQYF. CDR3 in DNA: TGCGCCAGCAGCCACTCGGGAGGGACAGGGGGCATCTACGAGCAGTACTTC.